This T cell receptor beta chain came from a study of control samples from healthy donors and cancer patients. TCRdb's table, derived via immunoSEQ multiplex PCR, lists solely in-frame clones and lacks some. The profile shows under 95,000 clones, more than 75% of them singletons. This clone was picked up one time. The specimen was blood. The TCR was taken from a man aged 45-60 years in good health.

For the CDR3, the DNA is TGTGCCAGCAGGACAGGAGGATCGGGCTACACCTTC. Amino acids: CASRTGGSGYTF. The V and J genes are TRBV3-1 (or the pseudogene TRBV3-2) and TRBJ1-2; tentatively, D is TRBD1 (6 bases). The CDR3 runs to 12 residues. Trimming stripped 6 bases from V and 8 bases from J, with 13 bases between. Germline V gene lookup returns CDR1 LGHDT and CDR2 YNNKEL (reference sequence).